The clone carrying this T cell receptor beta chain was observed a few times. Its target is unknown. Following extraction, RNA underwent reverse transcription to cDNA, which served as the sequencing template. Repertoires were generated with immunoSEQ multiplex PCR, while TCRdb's copy carries only in-frame clones and drops some. Among about 220,000 clones listed, around 57% were seen once. The data were obtained in a study of CD8+ T cells in alopecia areata. Overall study: Severity scores in treated patients reflected the percentage of scalp affected. Findings and limits, study-wide: Scalp clonality and expanded CD8+ clones among the top 100 fell significantly with tofacitinib. In scalp and blood, many expanded lesional clones persisted during tofacitinib. One nonresponder leaves baseline CD8+ expansion's link to response uncertain.

As for treatment: oral pan-JAK inhibitor, 5-10 mg twice daily. CDR1 SGHNT and CDR2 YYREEE come from the germline V gene (reference sequence). CDR3 size: 16 residues. V lost 4 bases and J lost 4; bases outside the gene matches: 11. The starting material was CD4+ T cells sorted from blood, obtained at week 4, from a patient treated with tofacitinib. V gene TRBV5-4 combines with J gene TRBJ2-1; 7 bases are shared with TRBD2. The receptor's source is a human donor with alopecia areata. CDR3 amino acids: CASSDPTSLRYNEQFF. CDR3 nucleotides: TGTGCCAGCAGCGACCCGACTAGCCTGAGGTACAATGAGCAGTTCTTC.